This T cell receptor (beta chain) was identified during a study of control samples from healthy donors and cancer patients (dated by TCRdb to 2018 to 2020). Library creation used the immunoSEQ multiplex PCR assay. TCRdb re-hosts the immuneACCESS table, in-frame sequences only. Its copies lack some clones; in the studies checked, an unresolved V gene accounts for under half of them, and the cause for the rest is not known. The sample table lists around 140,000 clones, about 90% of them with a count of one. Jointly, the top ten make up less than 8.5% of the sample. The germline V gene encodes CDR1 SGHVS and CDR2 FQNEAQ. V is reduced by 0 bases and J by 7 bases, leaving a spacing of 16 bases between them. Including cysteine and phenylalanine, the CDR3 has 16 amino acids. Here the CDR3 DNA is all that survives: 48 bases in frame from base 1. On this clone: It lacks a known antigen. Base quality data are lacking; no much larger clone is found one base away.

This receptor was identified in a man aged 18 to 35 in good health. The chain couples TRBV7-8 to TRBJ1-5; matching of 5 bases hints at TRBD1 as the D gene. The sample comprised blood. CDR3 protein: CASSLAHTGGRQPQHF. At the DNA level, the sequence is TGTGCCAGCAGCTTAGCGCATACCGGGGGGAGACAGCCCCAGCATTTT.